The following is a T cell receptor beta chain sequence with its context. Original handling: Amplification from reference gene primers served as the basis for estimated nucleated cell counts. The protocol was immunoSEQ multiplex PCR, while the TCRdb copy is restricted to in-frame clones and leaves out a portion. V and J calls and clone size follow that table, whereas D and trimming were derived from the DNA. The data show 150,000 to 200,000 clones, 70% to 90% seen once. This record belongs to a study of blood T cell repertoires in COVID-19. As for the study in general: COVID-19 samples from acute and convalescent phases originated in the United States, Italy and Spain. Nucleic acid was either cDNA or gDNA, and it came from T cells, B-cell-depleted T cells, or PBMCs.

Germline lookup yields CDR1 LGHNA and CDR2 YNFKEQ. This CDR3 region has 18 residues. The V gene end was trimmed by 0 bases and the J gene end by 2 bases; junction bases not matched to a gene: 9. The chain employs TRBV4-2 and TRBJ2-2, with 7 bases lining up with TRBD1. Sequencing was carried out using peripheral blood. The source of this sequence is a middle-aged man with acute or convalescent COVID-19. CDR3 amino acids: CASSQEYLGQPNTGELFF. CDR3 DNA sequence: TGTGCCAGCAGCCAAGAGTATTTGGGACAGCCTAACACCGGGGAGCTGTTTTTT.